A single sample is the source of the 28 T cell receptor beta chains below, sequenced in a study of T cell repertoires in cytomegalovirus infection. These receptors' targets are unknown. MiXCR, applied by TCRdb to the reads, yields one record per CDR3 protein. The data show fewer than 900,000 distinct CDR3 sequences, 25% to 35% seen once. The sequences come from cultured CD8+ T cells from PBMCs, collected from culture after CMV antigen stimulation. The receptors here all came from a human donor in good health (CMV status not recorded). Some clones in this sample may be carry-over from other donors' samples.

DNA of the CDR3: TGTGCCAGCAGTACCCTAGGAGCGTACTTTGGCTACACCTTC. It yields the protein CASSTLGAYFGYTF. The chain couples TRBV6-1 to TRBJ1-2; D gene unclear. The length of the CDR3 is 14 residues. Trimming stripped 5 bases from V and 7 bases from J, with 17 bases between. Germline V gives CDR1 MNHNS, CDR2 SASEGT.

The chain is built from TRBV14 and TRBJ2-2; D unresolved. The germline CDR1 and CDR2 sequences are SGHDN and FVKESK. The CDR3 loop spans 15 amino acids. V lost 5 bases, J lost 3 bases, and 13 bases lay in between. The CDR3 DNA follows: TGTGCCAGCAGCTCATGGCCCCTCGACACCGGGGAGCTGTTTTTT. This codes for CASSSWPLDTGELFF.

The count of this clonotype is one. The rearrangement links TRBV5-5 to TRBJ1-5; D ambiguous. CDR1 and CDR2 from the germline V gene are SGHKS and YYEKEE (reference sequence). The CDR3 consists of 15 residues. V lost 4 bases, J lost 0 bases, and 11 bases lay in between. This CDR3 is CASSELGFSNQPQHF. The CDR3 region has the DNA TGTGCCAGCAGCGAGTTGGGATTTAGCAATCAGCCCCAGCATTTT.

Only a few counts were recorded for this clonotype. The V call is TRBV6-1, the J call TRBJ1-1; D ambiguous. The V gene's germline CDR1 is MNHNS and CDR2 SASEGT. Trimming took 5 bases from V and 5 from J, leaving 12 bases between them. This CDR3 is 13 amino acids long. The CDR3 nucleotides read TGTGCCAGCAGTCCCGGTTTCCCAACTGAAGCTTTCTTT. Translating gives CASSPGFPTEAFF.

The chain has TRBV2 and TRBJ2-7; 8 positions agree with TRBD1. CDR1 and CDR2 (germline): SNHLY, FYNNEI. V gave up 8 bases and J gave up 1 base; unmatched junction bases: 16. The CDR3 sequence is 17 residues long. CDR3 DNA sequence: TGTGCCAGCGGTGGAGACAGGGGTTTCGAAATTTCCTACGAGCAGTACTTC. Protein: CASGGDRGFEISYEQYF.

The chain has TRBV6-1 and TRBJ2-1; D ambiguous. V shed 5 bases and J shed 9 bases, with 5 bases lying between them. The CDR3 contains 10 residues. Germline assignment: CDR1 MNHNS and CDR2 SASEGT. This CDR3 is CASSWGEQFF. CDR3 coding DNA: TGTGCCAGCAGTTGGGGTGAGCAGTTCTTC.

The chain is built from TRBV20-1 and TRBJ1-5, with unresolved D. CDR1 is DFQATT and CDR2 is SNEGSKA in the germline V gene (reference sequence). The CDR3 sequence is 15 residues long. V lost 6 bases to trimming and J lost 0 bases, with 15 bases between them. In nucleotides, the CDR3 is TGCAGTGCCCGCCGACCCGGTGATAGCAATCAGCCCCAGCATTTT. Translation: CSARRPGDSNQPQHF.

This chain connects TRBV2 to TRBJ2-3; TRBD1 aligns across 9 bases. The CDR3 totals 15 residues. Germline-derived CDR1 and CDR2 are SNHLY and FYNNEI. V dropped 4 bases and J dropped 3; count of bases not matched to a gene: 5. The CDR3 bases are TGTGCCAGCAGTGGGGGACAGGGTTTGACAGATACGCAGTATTTT. It encodes CASSGGQGLTDTQYF.

This clonotype was seen at least ten times. The CDR3 DNA reads TGTGCCAGCAGCCACCGGGACAGTTCCTACGAGCAGTACTTC. This encodes CASSHRDSSYEQYF. The V call is TRBV7-9, the J call TRBJ2-7, with 7 bases lining up with TRBD1. V dropped 5 bases and J dropped 1; count of bases not matched to a gene: 5. This CDR3 has 14 residues. Germline CDR1 SEHNR, CDR2 FQNEAQ (reference sequence).

This chain links TRBV27 with TRBJ2-7, with D unresolved. V was pared by 5 bases and J by 7 bases, with 12 bases between. This CDR3 is 12 amino acids long. The germline CDR1 and CDR2 sequences are MNHEY and SMNVEV (reference sequence). The CDR3 loop reads CASSPLLGEQYF. CDR3 DNA: TGTGCCAGCAGTCCCCTCCTCGGAGAGCAGTACTTC.

The CDR3 is CASSFAAGSYEQYF. The DNA for the CDR3 is TGTGCCAGCAGCTTTGCGGCAGGGTCCTACGAGCAGTACTTC. The rearrangement joins TRBV7-8 to TRBJ2-7, with TRBD1 as a possible D gene (5 bases). The germline V gene encodes CDR1 SGHVS and CDR2 FQNEAQ. The CDR3 length is 14 residues. The V gene lost 3 bases and the J gene lost 1 base, with 10 bases spanning the gap.

CDR3: CASSLDTGSSSYEQYF. CDR3 coding DNA: TGTGCCAGCAGCTTAGACACGGGATCCAGCTCCTACGAGCAGTACTTC. The gene calls are TRBV7-9 and TRBJ2-7; TRBD2 is a possible D gene (5 bases). This CDR3 has 16 amino acids. Per the germline V gene, CDR1 is SEHNR and CDR2 is FQNEAQ (reference sequence). Trimming pared 1 base from V and 0 bases from J, leaving 13 bases between.

The J gene is TRBJ2-1, the V gene TRBV11-3; 9 nucleotides agree with TRBD1. Germline assignment: CDR1 SGHNT and CDR2 YENEEA. J lost 7 bases, V lost 5 bases, and 12 bases had no gene match. The CDR3 covers 16 residues. The CDR3 sequence is CASSQRPGQGTNEQFF. The CDR3 bases are TGTGCCAGCAGCCAACGGCCCGGACAGGGGACGAATGAGCAGTTCTTC.

V is TRBV19 and J is TRBJ1-5; D is ambiguous. The CDR3 is 12 residues long. Germline V gene sequence: CDR1 LNHDA, CDR2 SQIVND (reference sequence). V was trimmed by 7 bases and J by 3 bases, leaving 7 bases between them. CDR3 amino acids: CASTLDNQPQHF. The CDR3 DNA reads as TGTGCCAGTACCCTTGACAATCAGCCCCAGCATTTT.

V usage is TRBV23-1 and J usage is TRBJ2-7; 9 bases fit TRBD2. TRBV23-1 is treated as an ORF (open reading frame) with a function not yet certain. This CDR3 has 16 residues. V was pared by 8 bases and J by 0 bases, with 11 bases of the junction left unmatched. The chain's CDR3 is CASERGGGRSSYEQYV. As DNA, the CDR3 is TGCGCCAGCGAACGCGGGGGGGGCCGAAGCTCCTACGAGCAGTACGTC.

This clonotype was counted between two and nine times. The chain uses TRBV7-6 and TRBJ2-2, with 7 positions matching TRBD1. The CDR3 length is 15 residues. The junction had 7 bases not matched to a gene; V was cut back by 5 bases and J by 4 bases. Germline V gives CDR1 SGHVS, CDR2 FNYEAQ. The CDR3 DNA sequence: TGTGCCAGCAGCCCGTGGGACAGCGGCACCGGGGAGCTGTTTTTT. Translated: CASSPWDSGTGELFF.

This rearrangement joins TRBV7-3 to TRBJ2-5; a possible D gene is TRBD2 (6 bases). The CDR3 sequence is 16 residues long. Trimming removed 3 bases at V and 10 bases at J, with 24 bases between. The germline V gene has CDR1 SGHTA and CDR2 FQGTGA. The CDR3 DNA reads as TGTGCCAGCAGCTTTAATAGCGGAGGCGACCGGGTTGGCCAGTACTTC. Translated: CASSFNSGGDRVGQYF.

The genes are TRBV12-3 or TRBV12-4 and TRBJ1-5; D uncertain. The CDR3 covers 13 residues. V dropped 1 base and J dropped 6 bases, with 7 bases sitting between them. The CDR3 region has the DNA TGTGCCAGCAGTTTAGAGGGTGGTCAGCCCCAGCATTTT. Protein product: CASSLEGGQPQHF.

This clonotype has a handful of counts. This rearrangement joins TRBV6-6 to TRBJ2-7; D remains unclear. V dropped 0 bases and J dropped 0 bases, with 9 bases sitting between them. CDR1 MNHNY and CDR2 SVGAGI come from the germline V gene (reference sequence). CDR3 size: 15 residues. In nucleotides, the CDR3 is TGTGCCAGCAGTTACTCGATGGTGGCCTCCTACGAGCAGTACGTC. Protein: CASSYSMVASYEQYV.

This clonotype showed up just a few times. This chain uses TRBV27 with TRBJ1-5; TRBD1 agrees at 7 bases. Trimming took 4 bases from V and 3 from J; bases not matched to a gene: 6. Germline V gene data show CDR1 as MNHEY and CDR2 as SMNVEV (reference sequence). This CDR3 contains 15 residues. The CDR3 sequence: CASSSATGSNQPQHF. In nucleotides, the CDR3 is TGTGCCAGCAGTTCCGCGACAGGGTCCAATCAGCCCCAGCATTTT.

CDR3 sequence (DNA): TGCGCCAGCAGTGATCAAGGAATTCAGCCCCAGCATTTT. Protein sequence: CASSDQGIQPQHF. The chain combines TRBV10-2 with TRBJ1-5; D not certain. The CDR3 has 13 amino acids. The V end lost 3 bases, the J end lost 6 bases, and 9 bases lay between the germline ends. CDR1 and CDR2 (germline): WSHSY, SAAADI.

The chain couples TRBV4-1 to TRBJ2-1; perhaps TRBD1 as D (5 bases). The ends were cut back, 0 bases at V and 1 base at J, with 16 bases in the middle. Germline V gene sequence: CDR1 MGHRA, CDR2 YSYEKL. The CDR3 consists of 18 residues. The CDR3 bases are TGCGCCAGCAGCCAAGAAAGTATTGGGGCAGGGTCCTACAATGAGCAGTTCTTC. Amino acids: CASSQESIGAGSYNEQFF.

DNA of the CDR3: TGTGCCAGCAGCTTAAGGGGGTCCCACGAGCAGTACTTC. Its translation: CASSLRGSHEQYF. The rearrangement links TRBV7-6 to TRBJ2-7, with TRBD1 as a possible D gene (6 bases). The CDR3 length is 13 residues. V was cut by 2 bases and J by 5 bases, with 10 bases left in between. The germline gives CDR1 SGHVS, CDR2 FNYEAQ.

The table lists this clonotype with a few counts. The J gene is TRBJ1-1, the V gene TRBV13, with D tentatively TRBD1 (5 bases). The CDR3 covers 15 residues. Trimming took off 0 bases at V and 2 bases at J, with 10 bases between the two ends. Germline CDR1 reads PRHDT; CDR2 reads FYEKMQ (reference sequence). The CDR3 bases are TGTGCCAGCAGCTTAGGGCGAGGGGATAACACTGAAGCTTTCTTT. It is translated as CASSLGRGDNTEAFF.

This chain links TRBV7-3 with TRBJ1-2; TRBD1 aligns across 8 bases. The CDR3 length is 14 residues. Per germline, CDR1 SGHTA and CDR2 FQGTGA. The V gene end was trimmed by 4 bases and the J gene end by 7 bases; junction bases not matched to a gene: 8. The DNA of the CDR3 is TGTGCCAGCAGCTCCGGACAGGGAGGGTTTGGCTACACCTTC. As protein: CASSSGQGGFGYTF.

This clonotype was found a few times. The rearrangement uses TRBV5-4 and TRBJ1-2; TRBD1 aligns across 9 bases. The ends lost 4 bases at V and 4 bases at J; junction bases unmatched: 11. The length of the CDR3 is 16 residues. Germline V gives CDR1 SGHNT, CDR2 YYREEE (reference sequence). CDR3 region: CASSLDRGALPYGYTF. In DNA form, the CDR3 reads TGTGCCAGCAGCCTGGACAGGGGCGCCCTTCCCTATGGCTACACCTTC.

The chain is built from TRBV13 and TRBJ2-3; 7 bases line up with TRBD1. This CDR3 is 17 amino acids long. Trimming removed 1 base from V and 0 bases from J; junction bases left unmatched: 7. The germline CDR1 and CDR2 sequences are PRHDT and FYEKMQ (reference sequence). The CDR3 loop is CASSLEFGTASTDTQYF. The CDR3, as DNA: TGTGCCAGCAGCTTAGAGTTCGGGACAGCTAGCACAGATACGCAGTATTTT.

In its sample, this clonotype was seen a few times. The chain uses TRBV4-2 and TRBJ1-5; 7 bases agree with TRBD1. Germline V lookup: CDR1 LGHNA, CDR2 YNFKEQ. CDR3 length: 13 amino acids. With V trimmed by 7 bases and J by 7 bases, 7 bases remained unmatched. The CDR3 DNA sequence: TGTGCCAGCAAAGGAGGGGGCGGCCAGCCCCAGCATTTT. Encoded protein: CASKGGGGQPQHF.